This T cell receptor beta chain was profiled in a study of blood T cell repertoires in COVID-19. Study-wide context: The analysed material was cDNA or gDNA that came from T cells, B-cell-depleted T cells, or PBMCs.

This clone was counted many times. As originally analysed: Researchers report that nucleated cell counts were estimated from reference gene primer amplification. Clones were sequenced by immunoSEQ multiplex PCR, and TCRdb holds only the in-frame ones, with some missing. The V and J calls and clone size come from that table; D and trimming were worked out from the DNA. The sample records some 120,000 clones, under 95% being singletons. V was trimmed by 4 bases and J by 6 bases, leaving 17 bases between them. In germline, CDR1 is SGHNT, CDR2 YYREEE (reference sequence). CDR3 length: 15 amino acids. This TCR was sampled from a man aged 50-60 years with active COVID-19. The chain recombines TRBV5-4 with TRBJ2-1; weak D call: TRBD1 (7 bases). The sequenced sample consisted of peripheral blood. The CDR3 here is CASSPTGDGGNEQFF. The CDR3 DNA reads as TGTGCCAGCAGCCCTACAGGGGACGGGGGCAATGAGCAGTTCTTC.